Sequencing of this T cell receptor (beta chain) was carried out in a study of Ad26.COV2.S vaccination and SARS-CoV-2 variants. The study, taken as a whole, reports: Those who received vaccine or placebo ended up with similar non-spike TCR breadth.

Produced via immunoSEQ multiplex PCR; TCRdb's table is partial and in-frame only. The sample has over 350,000 clones, around nine tenths seen once; the top ten hold 3% to 3.5%. With regard to this clone: Its specificity is unknown.

CDR1 and CDR2 from the germline V gene are SGHRS and YFSETQ. The CDR3 consists of 14 residues. V was shortened by 2 bases and J by 3 bases, with 11 bases between the two germline ends. Sample treatment: around 19 received Ad26.COV2.S at low or high dose, single or two shots; about 5 received placebo; per-sample allocation not given. After the first vaccine or placebo injection, samples were drawn on day 63. Specimen: peripheral blood, collected in a trial of Ad26.COV2.S vaccine versus placebo. The chain links TRBV5-1 to TRBJ1-1; D not resolved. This receptor was taken from a person aged 18-65 years who received the Ad26.COV2.S COVID-19 vaccine or a placebo. This CDR3 reads CASSFEYEDTEAFF. In DNA, the CDR3 is TGCGCCAGCAGCTTCGAGTATGAGGACACTGAAGCTTTCTTT.